The 19 T cell receptor beta chains given below trace back to one sample, sequenced in a study of shared clonotypes between healthy human individuals. The method was immunoSEQ multiplex PCR; TCRdb's version includes in-frame clones alone and lacks a portion of them. The data contain roughly 2.5 million clones, around 94% of them singletons. The sequenced sample was naive CD4+ T cells sorted from blood. Subset in this sample: CD45RA+ positively selected. The receptor set was obtained from a man younger than 30 in good health.

With respect to this clone: Mismatch with germline at one junction end may stem from a read error. The V gene is TRBV7-7, the J gene TRBJ2-7; D unresolved. Looked up from germline, CDR1 is SSHAT and CDR2 is FNYEAQ (reference sequence). CDR3 size: 13 residues. CDR3 DNA: TGTGCTAGCAGCTTATCCGGGTCGAGCGAGCAGTACTTC. It codes for CASSLSGSSEQYF.

The V call is TRBV5-1, the J call TRBJ1-6, with TRBD1 identical over 11 bases. Trimming took 4 bases from V and 7 from J; bases not matched to a gene: 7. The CDR3 consists of 16 residues. Germline V gene sequence: CDR1 SGHRS, CDR2 YFSETQ. The CDR3 region is CASSGPGQGVNSPLHF. In nucleotides, the CDR3 is TGCGCCAGCAGCGGACCGGGACAGGGGGTCAATTCACCCCTCCACTTT.

Only a few counts were recorded for this clone. The V gene is TRBV7-2, the J gene TRBJ2-2; D is undetermined. CDR3 length: 14 amino acids. Trimming removed 2 bases at V and 7 bases at J, with 11 bases between. CDR1 and CDR2 from the germline V gene are SGHTA and FQGNSA. CDR3 DNA sequence: TGTGCCAGCAGCTTACTTAGCTGGGGCGGGGAGCTGTTTTTT. This encodes CASSLLSWGGELFF.

To note about this clone: The sample has other DNA sequences that encode this CDR3 too. The chain links TRBV30 to TRBJ2-3; a possible D gene is TRBD2 (5 bases). The CDR3 has 13 amino acids. Germline V gene data show CDR1 as GTSNPN and CDR2 as SVGIG (reference sequence). Trimming removed 2 bases from V and 0 bases from J, with 6 bases in between. CDR3 loop: CAWSSGSTDTQYF. CDR3 nucleotide sequence: TGTGCCTGGAGTAGCGGAAGCACAGATACGCAGTATTTT.

V and J are TRBV14 and TRBJ1-4; no definite D call. The germline V gene encodes CDR1 SGHDN and CDR2 FVKESK. The germline V and J ends were trimmed by 2 bases and 8 bases, with 9 bases remaining between them. The CDR3 length is 13 residues. The CDR3 protein is CASSQSLGEKLFF. The CDR3 region has the DNA TGTGCCAGCAGCCAAAGTCTGGGAGAAAAACTGTTTTTT.

In regard to this clone: The sample has other DNA sequences that encode this CDR3 too. The chain couples TRBV19 to TRBJ1-5; 7 nucleotides align to TRBD1. V was clipped by 5 bases and J by 2 bases; unmatched bases: 3. CDR1 is LNHDA, CDR2 SQIVND, per germline (reference sequence). The CDR3 runs 14 residues. The CDR3 DNA follows: TGTGCCAGTAGTGTAGGGACAGGCAATCAGCCCCAGCATTTT. Its translation is CASSVGTGNQPQHF.

The chain joins TRBV9 to TRBJ1-3, with a possible D match to TRBD1 (6 bases). V was trimmed by 0 bases and J by 2 bases, leaving 12 bases between them. From germline, CDR1 is SGDLS and CDR2 YYNGEE. The CDR3 loop spans 16 amino acids. The CDR3 region has the DNA TGTGCCAGCAGCGTAGAACCGGGGGCGCCTGGAAACACCATATATTTT. This translates into CASSVEPGAPGNTIYF.

This chain connects TRBV5-1 to TRBJ2-5; D perhaps matches TRBD2 (5 bases). Germline CDR1 and CDR2: SGHRS and YFSETQ. Trimming took 3 bases from V and 5 from J, leaving 17 bases between them. The CDR3 runs 15 residues. The CDR3 protein is CASSSDHAGRETQYF. The CDR3 coding sequence is TGCGCCAGCAGCTCCGACCATGCGGGCCGGGAGACCCAGTACTTC.

This chain links TRBV2 with TRBJ2-3, with 9 bases identical to TRBD1. Germline CDR1 and CDR2: SNHLY and FYNNEI. Trimming took 4 bases from V and 4 from J; bases not matched to a gene: 6. CDR3 size: 15 residues. The CDR3 is CASSGTGVSSDTQYF. CDR3 sequence (DNA): TGTGCCAGCAGTGGGACAGGGGTTTCATCAGATACGCAGTATTTT.

This chain links TRBV6-1 with TRBJ2-7; 7 positions agree with TRBD1. Germline V gene sequence: CDR1 MNHNS, CDR2 SASEGT. This CDR3 spans 15 amino acids. The trim removed 4 bases at V and 3 bases at J, leaving 9 bases unmatched. CDR3 residues: CASSVRPGTDYEQYF. The CDR3 DNA follows: TGTGCCAGCAGTGTACGACCCGGGACAGACTACGAGCAGTACTTC.

A note on this clone: Other nucleotide sequences in the sample specify the same CDR3. The chain links TRBV7-8 to TRBJ2-3, with D unresolved. Trimming pared 5 bases from V and 5 bases from J, leaving 8 bases between. Germline assignment: CDR1 SGHVS and CDR2 FQNEAQ. The CDR3 is 12 amino acids. The CDR3 reads CASSPRIDTQYF. The CDR3, as DNA: TGTGCCAGCAGCCCCCGAATAGATACGCAGTATTTT.

The sample holds a few counts of this clone. The chain recombines TRBV11-2 with TRBJ1-4, with 7 bases that match TRBD1. Germline V gene data show CDR1 as SGHAT and CDR2 as FQNNGV. V trimming: 5 bases; J trimming: 7 bases; junction bases outside the gene matches: 7. The CDR3 loop spans 14 amino acids. CDR3 protein: CASSLGGTAEKLFF. CDR3 DNA sequence: TGTGCCAGCAGCCTGGGGGGGACAGCTGAAAAACTGTTTTTT.

The rearrangement joins TRBV15 to TRBJ1-5; 9 bases map to TRBD1. Germline V CDR1 and CDR2: LNHNV, YYDKDF (reference sequence). With 8 bases clipped from V and 7 bases from J, the junction kept 9 bases outside the gene matches. The CDR3 is 14 amino acids. The CDR3 nucleotides are TGTGCCACCGCAGAACAGGGGGCAGGACAGCCCCAGCATTTT. Residues: CATAEQGAGQPQHF.

The chain joins TRBV10-3 to TRBJ2-1, with 10 nucleotides matching TRBD2. The junction had 12 bases not matched to a gene; V was cut back by 3 bases and J by 7 bases. This CDR3 spans 17 amino acids. Germline-derived CDR1 and CDR2 are ENHRY and SYGVKD. CDR3 loop: CAISERDTSGVRNEQFF. CDR3 nucleotides: TGTGCCATCAGTGAACGTGATACTAGCGGGGTCCGGAATGAGCAGTTCTTC.

The chain links TRBV10-3 to TRBJ2-1, with a tentative D call TRBD2 (5 bases). Germline V gene sequence: CDR1 ENHRY, CDR2 SYGVKD. The CDR3 is 16 amino acids. Trimming pared 5 bases from V and 5 bases from J, leaving 19 bases between. The CDR3 region has the DNA TGTGCCATCAGTCCTCAAGGGAGCTGGAGTAACAATGAGCAGTTCTTC. As protein: CAISPQGSWSNNEQFF.

The chain carries TRBV18 and TRBJ1-1, with TRBD1 matching over 7 bases. This CDR3 region has 17 residues. With 1 base clipped from V and 1 base from J, the junction kept 9 bases outside the gene matches. Per germline, CDR1 KGHSH and CDR2 LQKENI. The CDR3 DNA reads TGTGCCAGCTCACCACAACAGGGGATCATGGGGAACACTGAAGCTTTCTTT. Translation gives CASSPQQGIMGNTEAFF.

This chain uses TRBV15 with TRBJ1-5, with D maybe TRBD1 (6 bases). CDR1 and CDR2 from the germline V gene are LNHNV and YYDKDF (reference sequence). V was cut by 0 bases and J by 3 bases, with 9 bases left in between. There are 15 residues in the CDR3. DNA of the CDR3: TGTGCCACCAGCAGAGATTCAGGGGTCAATCAGCCCCAGCATTTT. Residues: CATSRDSGVNQPQHF.

In this sample, this clone turned up a few times. Other DNA sequences in the sample encode the same CDR3. This chain uses TRBV7-2 with TRBJ2-5, with 9 bases matching TRBD2. V dropped 2 bases and J dropped 4; count of bases not matched to a gene: 2. Germline CDR1 is SGHTA and CDR2 is FQGNSA. The CDR3 is made up of 14 amino acids. The CDR3 spells CASSLSGGRETQYF. The CDR3 DNA reads as TGTGCCAGCAGCTTAAGCGGGGGGAGAGAGACCCAGTACTTC.

This clone occurred once. The same CDR3 is also encoded by other DNA sequences in this sample. This chain uses TRBV18 with TRBJ2-5; 11 bases align to TRBD2. The CDR3 has 15 amino acids. J was trimmed by 2 bases and V by 3 bases; bases with no gene match: 2. CDR1 and CDR2 (germline): KGHSH, LQKENI. CDR3 region: CASSPRLAGQETQYF. CDR3 nucleotide sequence: TGTGCCAGCTCACCGAGACTAGCGGGACAAGAGACCCAGTACTTC.